These 5 T cell receptor beta chains share one sample of origin, sequenced in a study of OX40 agonist ivuxolimab in advanced cancers. Data came from immunoSEQ multiplex PCR; TCRdb stores just in-frame clones and leaves some out. The table has some 140,000 clones, about nine tenths seen once; the top ten hold about 1.1%. This specimen was CD4+ or CD8+ T cells sorted from blood, taken in a trial of the OX40 agonist ivuxolimab. These receptors originate from an adult with an advanced solid tumor such as melanoma, head and neck, liver or kidney cancer.

This chain joins TRBV19 and TRBJ2-5; 7 positions agree with TRBD1. The CDR3 runs to 13 residues. Germline CDR1 is LNHDA and CDR2 is SQIVND (reference sequence). Trimming took 6 bases from V and 1 from J; bases not matched to a gene: 2. The CDR3 sequence: CASRNRGQETQYF. The CDR3 bases are TGTGCCAGTAGAAACAGGGGCCAAGAGACCCAGTACTTC. The entire variable domain, with the rest obtained from reference TRBV19 and TRBJ2-5, is as follows: DGGITQSPKYLFRKEGQNVTLSCEQNLNHDAMYWYRQDPGQGLRLIYYSQIVNDFQKGDIAEGYSVSREKKESFPLTVTSAQKNPTAFYLCASRNRGQETQYFGPGTRLLVL.

This chain joins TRBV29-1 and TRBJ2-4; 10 bases agree with TRBD1. V lost 4 bases to trimming and J lost 8 bases; unmatched junction nucleotides: 11. This CDR3 contains 15 residues. Germline values: CDR1 SQVTM, CDR2 ANQGSEA. Here the CDR3 DNA reads TGCAGCGTTGGGACGGGGACAGGGGTGAGGTACATTCAGTACTTC. Encoded protein: CSVGTGTGVRYIQYF.

This chain uses TRBV11-2 with TRBJ1-1; the D is unclear. From germline, CDR1 is SGHAT and CDR2 FQNNGV. V was trimmed by 3 bases and J by 4 bases, leaving 9 bases between them. CDR3 length: 13 residues. CDR3 protein: CASSFKLGTEAFF. The CDR3 DNA reads as TGTGCCAGCAGCTTTAAGTTAGGCACTGAAGCTTTCTTT.

This clone appeared a single time. The V call is TRBV28, the J call TRBJ2-7; 11 bases map to TRBD1. V shed 4 bases and J 6 bases; nucleotides not matched to a gene: 8. Germline V gene lookup returns CDR1 MDHEN and CDR2 SYDVKM. The CDR3 has 15 amino acids. CDR3 sequence: CASSSPAGTGGEQYF. The DNA of the CDR3 is TGTGCCAGCAGTTCACCCGCCGGGACAGGGGGCGAGCAGTACTTC.

V usage is TRBV6-1 and J usage is TRBJ1-5, with D unclear. Germline CDR1 MNHNS, CDR2 SASEGT. V was cut by 0 bases and J by 7 bases, with 4 bases left in between. This CDR3 has 12 residues. The CDR3: CASSEAGQPQHF. The CDR3 region has the DNA TGTGCCAGCAGTGAAGCTGGCCAGCCCCAGCATTTT.